These T cell receptor beta chains were read from a single sample in a study of cytomegalovirus exposure and HLA in healthy donors. Libraries were prepared by immunoSEQ multiplex PCR; TCRdb keeps only in-frame clonotypes and omits some of them. Of hundreds of thousands of clones listed, around nine tenths were seen once; the top ten hold about 2%. The sample consisted of PBMCs. These receptors were obtained from a woman aged 18 to 35 in good health and CMV-seropositive. CDR3s include the opening cysteine and the closing phenylalanine or tryptophan. The D gene is left open where the match is weak. Only part of the rows carry a size: once, few, many, or a class if the clone is expanded.

v_call	d_call	clone_size	j_call	cdr3_aa	cdr3_nt
TRBV2	TRBD1	-	TRBJ1-2	CASRFNRGPDYGYTF	TGTGCCAGTCGGTTTAACAGGGGGCCTGACTATGGCTACACCTTC
TRBV2	TRBD2	once	TRBJ2-2	CASKRTSRSYSGELFF	TGTGCCAGCAAGAGGACTAGCAGGAGTTATTCCGGGGAGCTGTTTTTT
TRBV7-3	TRBD1	-	TRBJ1-1	CASSPAGGRNTEAFF	TGTGCCAGCAGCCCAGCAGGGGGGAGGAACACTGAAGCTTTCTTT
TRBV25-1	TRBD2	-	TRBJ2-1	CASSDPPGLAGDNEQFF	TGTGCCAGCAGTGACCCTCCGGGACTAGCGGGAGACAATGAGCAGTTCTTC
TRBV7-8	-	-	TRBJ2-5	CASSYDSGLPREGQYF	TGTGCCAGCAGCTACGATTCGGGACTGCCAAGAGAGGGCCAGTACTTC
TRBV7-8	-	-	TRBJ2-7	CASSLALGSAAVLRVQYF	TGTGCCAGCAGCTTAGCCTTAGGCTCTGCTGCAGTACTACGAGTGCAGTACTTC
TRBV6-5	TRBD2	-	TRBJ2-7	CASSYYGTSGDLLYF	TGTGCCAGCAGTTACTACGGGACTAGCGGGGATTTATTGTACTTC
TRBV5-8	-	-	TRBJ2-7	CASSSLVTDFSYEQYF	TGTGCCAGCAGCTCCCTGGTGACAGATTTCTCCTACGAGCAGTACTTC
TRBV6-5	TRBD1	-	TRBJ2-1	CASSLQGAHSYNEQFF	TGTGCCAGCAGTTTACAGGGGGCCCATTCCTACAATGAGCAGTTCTTC
TRBV30	-	-	TRBJ2-3	CAWNMMRTDTQYF	TGTGCCTGGAACATGATGAGGACAGATACGCAGTATTTT
TRBV18	-	once	TRBJ1-1	CASSPPGRANTEAFF	TGTGCCAGCTCACCACCAGGCAGGGCGAACACTGAAGCTTTCTTT
TRBV7-9	TRBD2	-	TRBJ2-7	CAGAIIAGGPGEQYF	TGTGCCGGGGCGATCATAGCGGGAGGGCCAGGAGAGCAGTACTTC
TRBV19	-	few	TRBJ1-2	CASRVSTSANYGYTF	TGTGCCAGTCGGGTTTCGACGTCCGCTAACTATGGCTACACCTTC
TRBV7-6	-	-	TRBJ2-3	CASSLAGHTDTQYF	TGTGCCAGCAGCTTAGCGGGACACACAGATACGCAGTATTTT
TRBV13	-	once	TRBJ2-1	CASSLGRLLYNEQFF	TGTGCCAGCAGCTTAGGCCGTTTACTATACAATGAGCAGTTCTTC